This entry features one TCR beta chain sequence. Its matching antigen is unknown. The TCRbeta library was prepared with unique molecular identifiers. TCRdb processed the PCR reads anew with MiXCR; each CDR3 protein has one entry. This table holds under 300,000 distinct CDR3 sequences, roughly 12% found once. The data were obtained in a study of T-cell reconstitution after alpha-beta-depleted transplantation in children. Notes on the study in general: The origin of alpha-beta T cells about two months after transplant was reportedly several hundred expanded graft clones. Newly produced T cells mostly accounted for T-cell counts and diversity one year post-transplant. At day 60, the high TCRbeta diversity found in some patients originated from recipient T cells and thymic progenitors that had survived.

The CDR3 totals 16 residues. Trimming cost V 2 bases and J 8 bases, with 19 bases left between them. The input for sequencing was peripheral blood, taken 180 days after TCRalphabeta/CD19-depleted stem cell transplant. The rearrangement uses TRBV12-3 or TRBV12-4 and TRBJ2-1; the D gene is possibly TRBD2 (7 bases). This TCR derives from a male patient between 2 and 10 years old who had a stem cell transplant for chronic granulomatous disease, so the T cells may come from the graft donor. CDR3 protein: CASSLRGRGGGDEQFF. DNA for the CDR3: TGTGCCAGCAGTTTAAGGGGCCGCGGAGGGGGGGATGAGCAGTTCTTC.